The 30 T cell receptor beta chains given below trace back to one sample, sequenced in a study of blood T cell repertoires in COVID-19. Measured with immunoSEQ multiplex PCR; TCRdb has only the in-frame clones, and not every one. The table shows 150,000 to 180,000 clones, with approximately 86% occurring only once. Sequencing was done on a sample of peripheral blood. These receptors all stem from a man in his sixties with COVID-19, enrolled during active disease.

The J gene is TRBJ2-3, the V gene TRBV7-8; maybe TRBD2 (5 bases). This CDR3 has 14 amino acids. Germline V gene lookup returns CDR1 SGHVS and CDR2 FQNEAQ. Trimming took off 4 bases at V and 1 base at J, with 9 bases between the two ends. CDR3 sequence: CASSSRRGTDTQYF. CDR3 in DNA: TGTGCCAGCAGCTCAAGGCGGGGCACAGATACGCAGTATTTT.

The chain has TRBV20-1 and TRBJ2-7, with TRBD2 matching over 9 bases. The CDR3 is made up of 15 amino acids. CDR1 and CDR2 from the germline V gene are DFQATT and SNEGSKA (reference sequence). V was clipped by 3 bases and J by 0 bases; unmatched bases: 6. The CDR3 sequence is CSASFIAGVSYEQYF. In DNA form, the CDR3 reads TGCAGTGCTAGTTTTATAGCGGGAGTCTCCTACGAGCAGTACTTC.

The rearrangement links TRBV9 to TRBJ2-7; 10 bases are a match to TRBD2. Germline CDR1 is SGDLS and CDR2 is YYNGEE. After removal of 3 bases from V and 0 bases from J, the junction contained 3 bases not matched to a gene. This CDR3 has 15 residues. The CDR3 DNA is TGTGCCAGCAGCGGAGGACTAGCGGCCTCCTACGAGCAGTACTTC. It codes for CASSGGLAASYEQYF.

CDR3 DNA: TGTGCCAGCAGCCCCCCAGGGAACTATGGCTACACCTTC. It translates to CASSPPGNYGYTF. The chain recombines TRBV6-5 with TRBJ1-2; tentative D call: TRBD1 (5 bases). The CDR3 sequence is 13 residues long. Germline loops: CDR1 MNHEY, CDR2 SVGAGI. Deletions cut 6 bases from V and 2 bases from J, with 10 bases between.

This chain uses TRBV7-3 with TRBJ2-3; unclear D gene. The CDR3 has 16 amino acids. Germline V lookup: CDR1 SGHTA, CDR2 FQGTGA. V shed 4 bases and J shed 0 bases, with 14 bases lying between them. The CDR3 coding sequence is TGTGCCAGCAGCTCGCGAGCAGGAACTAGCACAGATACGCAGTATTTT. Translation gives CASSSRAGTSTDTQYF.

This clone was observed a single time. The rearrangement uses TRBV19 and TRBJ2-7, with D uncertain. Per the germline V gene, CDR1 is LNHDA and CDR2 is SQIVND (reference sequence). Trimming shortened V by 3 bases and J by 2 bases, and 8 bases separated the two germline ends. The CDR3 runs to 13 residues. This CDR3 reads CASSIQLTYEQYF. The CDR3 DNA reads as TGTGCCAGTAGTATTCAGTTAACCTACGAGCAGTACTTC.

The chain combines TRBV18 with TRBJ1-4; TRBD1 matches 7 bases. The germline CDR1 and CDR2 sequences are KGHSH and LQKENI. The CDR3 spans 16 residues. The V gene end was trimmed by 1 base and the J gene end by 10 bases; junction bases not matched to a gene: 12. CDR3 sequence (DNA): TGTGCCAGCTCACCACTCGGATCAGACAGGGCAGGAAAACTGTTTTTT. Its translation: CASSPLGSDRAGKLFF. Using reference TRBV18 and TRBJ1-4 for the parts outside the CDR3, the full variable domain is NAGVMQNPRHLVRRRGQEARLRCSPMKGHSHVYWYRQLPEEGLKFMVYLQKENIIDESGMPKERFSAEFPKEGPSILRIQQVVRGDSAAYFCASSPLGSDRAGKLFFGSGTQLSVL.

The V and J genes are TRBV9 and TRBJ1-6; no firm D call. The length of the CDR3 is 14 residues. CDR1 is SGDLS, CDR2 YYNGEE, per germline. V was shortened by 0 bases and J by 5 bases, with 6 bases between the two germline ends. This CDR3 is CASSVGGDNSPLHF. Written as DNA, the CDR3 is TGTGCCAGCAGCGTAGGAGGCGATAATTCACCCCTCCACTTT.

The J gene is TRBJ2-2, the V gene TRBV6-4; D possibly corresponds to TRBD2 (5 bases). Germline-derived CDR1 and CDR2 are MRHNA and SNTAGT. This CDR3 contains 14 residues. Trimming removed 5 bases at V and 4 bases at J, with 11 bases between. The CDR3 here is CASSIVGSTGELFF. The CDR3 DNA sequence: TGTGCCAGCAGTATAGTTGGGAGCACCGGGGAGCTGTTTTTT.

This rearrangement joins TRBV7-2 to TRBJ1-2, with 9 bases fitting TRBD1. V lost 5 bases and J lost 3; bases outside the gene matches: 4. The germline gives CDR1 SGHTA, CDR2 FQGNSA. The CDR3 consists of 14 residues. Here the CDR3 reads CASSTTGGDYGYTF. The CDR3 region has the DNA TGTGCCAGCAGCACTACAGGGGGCGACTATGGCTACACCTTC.

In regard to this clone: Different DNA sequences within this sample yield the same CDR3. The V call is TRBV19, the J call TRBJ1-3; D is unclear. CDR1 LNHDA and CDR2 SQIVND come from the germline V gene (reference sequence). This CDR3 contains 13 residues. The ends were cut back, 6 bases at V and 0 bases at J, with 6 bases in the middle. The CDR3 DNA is TGTGCCAGTAGCGACATCTCTGGAAACACCATATATTTT. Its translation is CASSDISGNTIYF.

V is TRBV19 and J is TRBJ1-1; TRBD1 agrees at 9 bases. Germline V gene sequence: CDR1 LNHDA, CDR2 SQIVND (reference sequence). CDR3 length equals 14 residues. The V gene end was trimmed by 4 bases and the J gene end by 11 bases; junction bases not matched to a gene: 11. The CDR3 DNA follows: TGTGCCAGTAGTACCACAGGGGGCTTAGATGATGCTTTCTTT. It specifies CASSTTGGLDDAFF.

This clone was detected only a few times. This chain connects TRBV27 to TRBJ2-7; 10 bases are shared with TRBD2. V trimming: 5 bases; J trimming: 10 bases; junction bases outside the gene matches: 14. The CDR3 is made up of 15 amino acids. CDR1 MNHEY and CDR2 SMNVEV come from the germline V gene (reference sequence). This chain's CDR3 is CASSTLRSGGAAQYF. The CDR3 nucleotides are TGTGCCAGCAGTACCCTTAGGAGCGGGGGGGCCGCCCAGTACTTC.

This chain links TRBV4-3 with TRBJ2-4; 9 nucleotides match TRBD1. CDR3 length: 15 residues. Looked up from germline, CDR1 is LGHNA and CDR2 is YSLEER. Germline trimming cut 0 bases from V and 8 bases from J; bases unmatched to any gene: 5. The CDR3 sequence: CASSQERDRVYIQYF. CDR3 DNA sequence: TGCGCCAGCAGCCAAGAGAGGGACAGGGTGTACATTCAGTACTTC.

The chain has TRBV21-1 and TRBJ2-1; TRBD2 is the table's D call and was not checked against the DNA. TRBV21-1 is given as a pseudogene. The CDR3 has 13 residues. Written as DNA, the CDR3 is TGTGCCAGCAGCAATCCCGTGAGCAATGAGCAGTTCTTC. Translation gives CASSNPVSNEQFF.

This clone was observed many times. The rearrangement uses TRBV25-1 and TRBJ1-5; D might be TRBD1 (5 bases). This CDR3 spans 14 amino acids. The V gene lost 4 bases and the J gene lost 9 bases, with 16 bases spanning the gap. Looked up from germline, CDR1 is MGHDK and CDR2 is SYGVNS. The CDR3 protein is CASSVTGVQWPQHF. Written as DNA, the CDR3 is TGTGCCAGCAGTGTAACGGGGGTGCAGTGGCCCCAGCATTTT.

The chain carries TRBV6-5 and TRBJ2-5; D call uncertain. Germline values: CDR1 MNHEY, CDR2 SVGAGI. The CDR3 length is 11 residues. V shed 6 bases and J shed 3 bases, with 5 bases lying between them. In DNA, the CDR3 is TGTGCCAGCAGAATAAAAGAGACCCAGTACTTC. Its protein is CASRIKETQYF.

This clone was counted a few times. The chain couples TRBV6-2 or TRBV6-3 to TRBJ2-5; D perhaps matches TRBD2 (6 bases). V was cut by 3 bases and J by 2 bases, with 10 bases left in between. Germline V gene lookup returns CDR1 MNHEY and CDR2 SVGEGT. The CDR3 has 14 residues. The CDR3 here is CASSYWGEQETQYF. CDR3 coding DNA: TGTGCCAGCAGTTATTGGGGGGAACAAGAGACCCAGTACTTC.

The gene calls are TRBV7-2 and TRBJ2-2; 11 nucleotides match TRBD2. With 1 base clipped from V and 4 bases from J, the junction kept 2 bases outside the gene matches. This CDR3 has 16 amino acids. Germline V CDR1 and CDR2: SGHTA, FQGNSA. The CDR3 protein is CASSLVLAGVTGELFF. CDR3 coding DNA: TGTGCCAGCAGCTTAGTACTAGCGGGAGTCACCGGGGAGCTGTTTTTT.

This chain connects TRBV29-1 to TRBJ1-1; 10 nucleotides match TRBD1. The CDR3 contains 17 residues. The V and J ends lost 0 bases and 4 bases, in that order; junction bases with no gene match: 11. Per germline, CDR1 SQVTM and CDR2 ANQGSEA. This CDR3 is CSVEDLWGQGMRTEAFF. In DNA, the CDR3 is TGCAGCGTTGAAGATCTTTGGGGACAGGGGATGCGCACTGAAGCTTTCTTT.

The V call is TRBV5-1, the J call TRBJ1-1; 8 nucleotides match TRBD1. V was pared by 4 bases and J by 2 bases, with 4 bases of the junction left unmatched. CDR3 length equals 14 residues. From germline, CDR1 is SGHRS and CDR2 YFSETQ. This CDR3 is CASSRTGTNTEAFF. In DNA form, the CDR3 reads TGCGCCAGCAGCCGGACAGGGACTAACACTGAAGCTTTCTTT.

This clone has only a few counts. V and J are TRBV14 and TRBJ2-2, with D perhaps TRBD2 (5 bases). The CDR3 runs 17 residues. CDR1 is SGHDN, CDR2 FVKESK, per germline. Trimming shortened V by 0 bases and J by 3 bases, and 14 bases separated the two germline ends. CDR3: CASSQDSSPGYTGELFF. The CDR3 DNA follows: TGTGCCAGCAGCCAAGATTCGAGCCCGGGATACACCGGGGAGCTGTTTTTT.

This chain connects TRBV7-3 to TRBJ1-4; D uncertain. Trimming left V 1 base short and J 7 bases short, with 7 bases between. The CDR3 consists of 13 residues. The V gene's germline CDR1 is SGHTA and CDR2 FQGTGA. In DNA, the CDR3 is TGTGCCAGCAGCTTAATTCCAGGTGAAAAACTGTTTTTT. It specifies CASSLIPGEKLFF.

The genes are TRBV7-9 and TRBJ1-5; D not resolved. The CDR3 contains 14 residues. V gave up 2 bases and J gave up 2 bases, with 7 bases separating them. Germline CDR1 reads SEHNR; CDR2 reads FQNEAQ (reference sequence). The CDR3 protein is CASSLSGGNQPQHF. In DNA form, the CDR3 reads TGTGCCAGCAGCTTATCGGGAGGCAATCAGCCCCAGCATTTT.

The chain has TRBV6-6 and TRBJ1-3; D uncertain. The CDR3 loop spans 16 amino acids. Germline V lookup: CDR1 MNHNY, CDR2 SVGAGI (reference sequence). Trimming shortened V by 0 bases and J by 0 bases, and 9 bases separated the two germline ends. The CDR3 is CASSYSSQASGNTIYF. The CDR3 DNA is TGTGCCAGCAGTTACTCCTCGCAGGCCTCTGGAAACACCATATATTTT.

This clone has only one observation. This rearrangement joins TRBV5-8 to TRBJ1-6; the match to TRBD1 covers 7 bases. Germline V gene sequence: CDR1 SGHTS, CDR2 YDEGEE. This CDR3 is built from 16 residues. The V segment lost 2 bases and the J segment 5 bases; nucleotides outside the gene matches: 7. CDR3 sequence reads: CASSFARGLNNSPLHF. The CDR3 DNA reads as TGTGCCAGCAGCTTCGCCAGGGGGTTGAATAATTCACCCCTCCACTTT.

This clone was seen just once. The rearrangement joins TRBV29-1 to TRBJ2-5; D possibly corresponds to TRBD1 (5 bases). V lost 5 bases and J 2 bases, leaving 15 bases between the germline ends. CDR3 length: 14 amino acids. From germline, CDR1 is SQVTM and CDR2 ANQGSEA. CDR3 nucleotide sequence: TGCAGCGTTTCTCGACAGTTAATTCAAGAGACCCAGTACTTC. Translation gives CSVSRQLIQETQYF.

CDR3 region: CASSQIYGTGLGNTIYF. CDR3 nucleotide sequence: TGCGCCAGCAGCCAAATATACGGGACAGGTCTCGGAAACACCATATATTTT. The V call is TRBV4-1, the J call TRBJ1-3; 8 nucleotides agree with TRBD1. The CDR3 is 17 residues long. The V gene's germline CDR1 is MGHRA and CDR2 YSYEKL. V dropped 2 bases and J dropped 4; count of bases not matched to a gene: 10.

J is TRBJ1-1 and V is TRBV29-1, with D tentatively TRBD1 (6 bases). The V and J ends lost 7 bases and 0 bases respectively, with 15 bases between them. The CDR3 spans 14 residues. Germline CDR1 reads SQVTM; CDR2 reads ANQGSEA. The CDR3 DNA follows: TGCAGCGCTCGTTTGACAGGTTTGAACACTGAAGCTTTCTTT. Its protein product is CSARLTGLNTEAFF.

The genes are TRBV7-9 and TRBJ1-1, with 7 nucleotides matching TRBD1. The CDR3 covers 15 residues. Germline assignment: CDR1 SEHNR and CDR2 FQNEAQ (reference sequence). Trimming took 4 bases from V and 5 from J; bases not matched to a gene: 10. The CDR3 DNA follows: TGTGCCAGCAGCTCCCCGACAGGGATGAGAACTGAAGCTTTCTTT. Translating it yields CASSSPTGMRTEAFF. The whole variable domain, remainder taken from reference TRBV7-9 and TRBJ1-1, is DTGVSQNPRHKITKRGQNVTFRCDPISEHNRLYWYRQTLGQGPEFLTYFQNEAQLEKSRLLSDRFSAERPKGSFSTLEIQRTEQGDSAMYLCASSSPTGMRTEAFFGQGTRLTVV.